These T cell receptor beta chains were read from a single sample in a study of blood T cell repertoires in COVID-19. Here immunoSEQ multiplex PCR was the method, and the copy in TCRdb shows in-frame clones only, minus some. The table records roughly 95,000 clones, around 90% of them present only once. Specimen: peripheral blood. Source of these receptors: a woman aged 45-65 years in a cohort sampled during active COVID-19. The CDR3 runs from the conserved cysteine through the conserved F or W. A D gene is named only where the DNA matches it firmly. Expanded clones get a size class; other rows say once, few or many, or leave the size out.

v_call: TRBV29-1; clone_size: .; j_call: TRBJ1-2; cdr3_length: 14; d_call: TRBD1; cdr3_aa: CSVSPGQGIDGYTF; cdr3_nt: TGCAGCGTTTCCCCGGGACAGGGTATCGATGGCTACACCTTC
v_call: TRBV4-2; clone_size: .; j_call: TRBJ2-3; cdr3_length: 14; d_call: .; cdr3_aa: CASRGTGLTDTQYF; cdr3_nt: TGTGCCAGCAGGGGGACTGGTCTTACAGATACGCAGTATTTT
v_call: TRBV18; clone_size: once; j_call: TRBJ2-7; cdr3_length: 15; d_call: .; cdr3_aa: CASSRLRDGGYEQYF; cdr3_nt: TGTGCCAGCTCACGCCTCCGGGACGGGGGCTACGAGCAGTACTTC
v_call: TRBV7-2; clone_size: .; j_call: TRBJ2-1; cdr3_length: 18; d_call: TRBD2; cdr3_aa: CASSTGTSGRAVHNEQFF; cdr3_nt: TGTGCCAGCAGTACCGGGACTAGCGGGAGGGCCGTCCACAATGAGCAGTTCTTC
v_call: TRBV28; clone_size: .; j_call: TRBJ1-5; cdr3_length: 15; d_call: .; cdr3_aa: CASSLGGRGGKPQHF; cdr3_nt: TGTGCCAGCAGTTTGGGGGGGCGCGGGGGAAAGCCCCAGCATTTT
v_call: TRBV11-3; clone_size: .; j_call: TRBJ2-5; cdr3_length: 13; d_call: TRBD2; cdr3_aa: CASSLGGMGTQYF; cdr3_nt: TGTGCCAGCAGCTTGGGGGGGATGGGGACCCAGTACTTC
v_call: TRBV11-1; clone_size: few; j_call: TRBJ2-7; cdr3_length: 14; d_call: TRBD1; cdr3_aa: CASSTGGSSYEQYF; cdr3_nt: TGTGCCAGCAGCACAGGGGGGAGCTCCTACGAGCAGTACTTC
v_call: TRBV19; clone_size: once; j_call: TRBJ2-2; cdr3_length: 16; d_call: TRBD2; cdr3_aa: CASSKLAGANTGELFF; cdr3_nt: TGTGCCAGTAGTAAACTAGCGGGGGCGAACACCGGGGAGCTGTTTTTT
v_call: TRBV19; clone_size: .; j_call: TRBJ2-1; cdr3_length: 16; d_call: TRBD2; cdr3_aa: CASSMFGGRADNEQFF; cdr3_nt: TGTGCCAGTAGTATGTTCGGCGGGAGGGCCGATAATGAGCAGTTCTTC
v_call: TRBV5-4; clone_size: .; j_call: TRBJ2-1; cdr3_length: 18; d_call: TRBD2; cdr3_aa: CASSLDWGLAGGHNEQFF; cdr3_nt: TGTGCCAGCAGCTTAGACTGGGGACTAGCGGGAGGCCACAATGAGCAGTTCTTC
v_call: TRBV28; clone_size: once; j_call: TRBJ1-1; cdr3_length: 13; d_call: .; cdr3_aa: CASSPSLNTEAFF; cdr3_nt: TGTGCCAGCAGTCCCAGTTTGAACACTGAAGCTTTCTTT
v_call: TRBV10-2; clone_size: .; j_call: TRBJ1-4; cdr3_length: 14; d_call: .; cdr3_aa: CASGGVATNEKLFF; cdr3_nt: TGCGCCAGCGGAGGGGTGGCGACTAATGAAAAACTGTTTTTT
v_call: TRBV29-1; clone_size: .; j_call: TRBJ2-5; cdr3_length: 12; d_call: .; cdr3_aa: CSVDRGGETQYF; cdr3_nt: TGCAGCGTTGACAGGGGTGGGGAGACCCAGTACTTC
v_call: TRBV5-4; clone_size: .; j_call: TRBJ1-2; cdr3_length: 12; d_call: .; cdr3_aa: CASSLASYGYTF; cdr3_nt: TGTGCCAGCAGCTTGGCGAGTTATGGCTACACCTTC
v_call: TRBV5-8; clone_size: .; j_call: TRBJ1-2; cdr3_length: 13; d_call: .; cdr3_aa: CASSSDRSGGYTF; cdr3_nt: TGTGCCAGCAGCTCCGACAGGTCGGGGGGCTACACCTTC
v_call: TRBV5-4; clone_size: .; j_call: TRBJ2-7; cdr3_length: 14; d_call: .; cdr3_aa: CASSLAGPSYEQYF; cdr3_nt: TGTGCCAGCAGCCTAGCCGGGCCCTCCTACGAGCAGTACTTC
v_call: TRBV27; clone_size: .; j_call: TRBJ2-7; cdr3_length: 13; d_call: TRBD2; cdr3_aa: CASSGRAGDEQYF; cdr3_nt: TGTGCCAGCAGTGGGAGGGCAGGCGACGAGCAGTACTTC
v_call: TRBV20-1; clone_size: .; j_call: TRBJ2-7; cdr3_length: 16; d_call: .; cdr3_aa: CSASGVTAGERHEQYF; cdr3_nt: TGCAGTGCTAGTGGTGTTACGGCGGGCGAAAGGCACGAGCAGTACTTC
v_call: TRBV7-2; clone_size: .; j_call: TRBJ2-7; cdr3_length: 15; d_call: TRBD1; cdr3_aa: CASSITPGTGYEQYF; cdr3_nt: TGTGCCAGCAGCATTACACCCGGGACAGGTTACGAGCAGTACTTC
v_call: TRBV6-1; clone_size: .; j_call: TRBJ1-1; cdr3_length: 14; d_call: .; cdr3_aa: CASSEVLRGTEAFF; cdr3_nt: TGTGCCAGCAGTGAAGTCCTGAGAGGGACTGAAGCTTTCTTT
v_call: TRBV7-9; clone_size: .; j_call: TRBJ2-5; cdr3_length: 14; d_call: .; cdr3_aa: CASSQGGSRETQYF; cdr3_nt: TGTGCCAGCAGCCAGGGGGGTTCGCGGGAGACCCAGTACTTC
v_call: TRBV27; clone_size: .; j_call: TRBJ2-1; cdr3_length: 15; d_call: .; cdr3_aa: CASSTTITGSNEQFF; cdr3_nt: TGTGCCAGCAGTACAACCATTACAGGGAGCAATGAGCAGTTCTTC
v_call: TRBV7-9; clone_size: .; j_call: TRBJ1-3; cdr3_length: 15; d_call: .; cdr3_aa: CASSWQTISGNTIYF; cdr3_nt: TGTGCCAGCAGCTGGCAGACTATCTCTGGAAACACCATATATTTT
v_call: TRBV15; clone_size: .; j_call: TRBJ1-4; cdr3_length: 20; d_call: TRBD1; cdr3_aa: CATSREAHGTGIVLNEKLFF; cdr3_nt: TGTGCCACCAGCAGAGAAGCTCACGGGACAGGCATCGTTCTTAATGAAAAACTGTTTTTT
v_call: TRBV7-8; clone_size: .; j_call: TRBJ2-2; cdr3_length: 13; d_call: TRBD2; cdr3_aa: CASSPGGTGELFF; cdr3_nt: TGTGCCAGCAGCCCGGGGGGGACCGGGGAGCTGTTTTTT
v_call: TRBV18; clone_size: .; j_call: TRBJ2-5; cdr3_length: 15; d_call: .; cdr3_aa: CASSGTYETQETQYF; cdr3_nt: TGTGCCAGCTCCGGGACATACGAGACACAAGAGACCCAGTACTTC
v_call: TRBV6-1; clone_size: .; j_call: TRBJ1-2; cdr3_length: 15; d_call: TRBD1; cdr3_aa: CASSERSQGGYGYTF; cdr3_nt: TGTGCCAGCAGTGAAAGATCACAGGGGGGCTATGGCTACACCTTC
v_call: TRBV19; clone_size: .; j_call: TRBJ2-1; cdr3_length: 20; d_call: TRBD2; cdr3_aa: CASSIGNPGLAASSYNEQFF; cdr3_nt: TGTGCCAGTAGTATAGGCAATCCGGGACTAGCGGCTTCCTCCTACAATGAGCAGTTCTTC
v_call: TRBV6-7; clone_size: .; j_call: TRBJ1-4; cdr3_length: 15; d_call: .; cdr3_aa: CASSYSGGGNEKLFF; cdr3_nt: TGTGCCAGCAGTTACTCGGGAGGGGGAAATGAAAAACTGTTTTTT
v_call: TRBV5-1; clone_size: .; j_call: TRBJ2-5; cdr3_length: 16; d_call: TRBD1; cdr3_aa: CASSLAQGARQETQYF; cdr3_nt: TGCGCCAGCAGCTTGGCCCAGGGGGCGCGTCAGGAGACCCAGTACTTC
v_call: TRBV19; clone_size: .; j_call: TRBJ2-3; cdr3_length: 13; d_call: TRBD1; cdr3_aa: CASRTGPTDTQYF; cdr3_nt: TGTGCCAGCAGGACAGGTCCCACAGATACGCAGTATTTT
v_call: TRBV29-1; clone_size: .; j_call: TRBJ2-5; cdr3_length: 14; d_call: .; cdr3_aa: CSAVLLTGQETQYF; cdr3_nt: TGCAGCGCTGTCCTCCTGACAGGACAAGAGACCCAGTACTTC
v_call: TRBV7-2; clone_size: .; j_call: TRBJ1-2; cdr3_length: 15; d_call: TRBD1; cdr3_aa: CASSPPGGQPYGYTF; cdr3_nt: TGTGCCAGCAGCCCTCCTGGGGGACAGCCTTATGGCTACACCTTC
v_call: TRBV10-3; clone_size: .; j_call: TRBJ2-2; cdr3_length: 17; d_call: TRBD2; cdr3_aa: CAISEGLAGGPGGELFF; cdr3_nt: TGTGCCATCAGTGAAGGACTAGCGGGAGGGCCTGGAGGGGAGCTGTTTTTT
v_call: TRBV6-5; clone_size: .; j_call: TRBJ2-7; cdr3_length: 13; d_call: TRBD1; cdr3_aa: CASIITGVGEQYF; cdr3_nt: TGTGCCAGCATTATAACAGGGGTTGGGGAGCAGTACTTC
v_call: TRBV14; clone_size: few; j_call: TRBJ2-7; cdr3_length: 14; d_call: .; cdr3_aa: CASSQGIGSYEQYF; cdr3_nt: TGTGCCAGCAGCCAAGGCATAGGGAGCTACGAGCAGTACTTC
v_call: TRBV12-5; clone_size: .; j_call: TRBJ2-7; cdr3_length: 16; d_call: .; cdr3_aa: CASGLDRTLSSYEQYF; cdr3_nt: TGTGCTAGTGGTCTAGACAGAACCCTCTCCTCTTACGAGCAGTACTTC
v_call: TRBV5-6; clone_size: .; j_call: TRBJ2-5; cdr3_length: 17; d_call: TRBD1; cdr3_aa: CASSLSYETGYQETQYF; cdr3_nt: TGTGCCAGCAGCTTGTCCTATGAGACAGGGTACCAAGAGACCCAGTACTTC
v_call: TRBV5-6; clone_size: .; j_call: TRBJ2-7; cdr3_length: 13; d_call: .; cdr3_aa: CASSKRLDYEQYF; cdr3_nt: TGTGCCAGCAGCAAAAGGCTAGACTACGAGCAGTACTTC
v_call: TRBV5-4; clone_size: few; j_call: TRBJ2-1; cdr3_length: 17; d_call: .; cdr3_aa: CASNHRGQTRSYNEQFF; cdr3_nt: TGTGCCAGTAATCACAGGGGACAGACTAGATCCTACAATGAGCAGTTCTTC
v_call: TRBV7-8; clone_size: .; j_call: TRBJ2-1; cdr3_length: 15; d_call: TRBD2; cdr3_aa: CASSLVAGRSNEQFF; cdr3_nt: TGTGCCAGCAGCTTAGTAGCGGGTCGTTCCAATGAGCAGTTCTTC
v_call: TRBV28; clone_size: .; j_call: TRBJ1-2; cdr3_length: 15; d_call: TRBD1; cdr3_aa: CASSPTRGRFDGYTF; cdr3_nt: TGTGCCAGCAGCCCCACCAGGGGGCGCTTTGACGGCTACACCTTC